This TCR beta chain was profiled in a study of blood T cell dynamics during melanoma immunotherapy. Study overall: Standard first-line treatment here was pembrolizumab or nivolumab plus ipilimumab in metastatic melanoma. Study results and limitations: Clones driving repertoire changes may be melanoma-specific or general immune activation.

V gave up 3 bases and J gave up 0 bases; unmatched junction bases: 4. The CDR3 is made up of 16 amino acids. Germline V gives CDR1 SGHRS, CDR2 YFSETQ. The repertoire was sequenced with immunoSEQ multiplex PCR; TCRdb's copy has only in-frame clones and lacks some. The sample records tens of thousands of clones, 87% being singletons. In the case of this clone: Its matching antigen is unknown.

Time point given: pre-treatment baseline. This chain links TRBV5-1 with TRBJ2-5; 11 nucleotides line up with TRBD2. This sample comprised blood, obtained from a patient treated with checkpoint blockade. The receptor was isolated from a human donor with melanoma. The CDR3 region has the DNA TGCGCCAGCAGCTCTGGGACTAGCGGAAACCAAGAGACCCAGTACTTC. It encodes CASSSGTSGNQETQYF. Filled out from reference TRBV5-1 and TRBJ2-5, the complete variable domain reads KAGVTQTPRYLIKTRGQQVTLSCSPISGHRSVSWYQQTPGQGLQFLFEYFSETQRNKGNFPGRFSGRQFSNSRSEMNVSTLELGDSALYLCASSSGTSGNQETQYFGPGTRLLVL.